This T cell receptor beta chain was identified during a study of blood T cell repertoires in COVID-19. About the research overall: COVID-19 samples from acute and convalescent phases originated in the United States, Italy and Spain. T cells, B-cell-depleted T cells, or PBMCs provided the cDNA or gDNA that served as material.

Germline lookup yields CDR1 MNHNY and CDR2 SVGAGI (reference sequence). The CDR3 sequence is 13 residues long. Trimming shortened V by 8 bases and J by 0 bases, and 10 bases separated the two germline ends. Authors' methods: Nucleated cell number was recorded as an estimate derived from reference gene primer amplification. The assay was immunoSEQ multiplex PCR, and TCRdb's table has in-frame clones only and misses some. V and J calls plus clone size are reproduced from that table; the DNA served to infer D and trimming. The sample has approximately 160,000 clones, about 81% seen once; the top ten hold 11%.

The rearrangement uses TRBV6-6 and TRBJ1-2; D unresolved. The sequence came from a human donor in a cohort sampled during active COVID-19. The sequenced sample consisted of peripheral blood. CDR3 amino acids: CASWQEANYGYTF. In DNA form, the CDR3 reads TGTGCCAGCTGGCAGGAAGCTAACTATGGCTACACCTTC.